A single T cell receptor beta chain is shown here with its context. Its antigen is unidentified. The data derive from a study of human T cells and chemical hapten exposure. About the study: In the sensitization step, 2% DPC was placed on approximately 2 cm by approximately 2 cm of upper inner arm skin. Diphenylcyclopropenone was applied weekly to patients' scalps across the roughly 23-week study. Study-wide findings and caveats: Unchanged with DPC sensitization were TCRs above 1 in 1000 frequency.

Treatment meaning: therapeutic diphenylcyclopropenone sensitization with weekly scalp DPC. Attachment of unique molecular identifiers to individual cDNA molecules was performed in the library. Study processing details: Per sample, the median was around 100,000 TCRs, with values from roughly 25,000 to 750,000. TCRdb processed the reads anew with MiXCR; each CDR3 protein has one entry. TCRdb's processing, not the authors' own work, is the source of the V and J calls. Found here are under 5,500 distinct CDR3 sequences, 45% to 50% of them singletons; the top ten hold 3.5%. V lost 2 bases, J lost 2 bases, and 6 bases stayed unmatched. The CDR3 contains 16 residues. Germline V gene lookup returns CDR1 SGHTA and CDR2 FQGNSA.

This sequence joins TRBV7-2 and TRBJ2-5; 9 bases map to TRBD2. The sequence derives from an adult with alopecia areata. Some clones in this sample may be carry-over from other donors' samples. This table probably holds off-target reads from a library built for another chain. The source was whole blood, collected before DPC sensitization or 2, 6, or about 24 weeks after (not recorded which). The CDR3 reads CASSLHSLAGQETQYF. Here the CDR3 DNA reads TGTGCCAGCAGCTTACACTCACTAGCGGGTCAAGAGACCCAGTACTTC.